This T cell receptor (beta chain) was captured by sequencing in a study of radiotherapy plus CTLA-4 blockade in lung cancer. Germline CDR1 reads SNHLY; CDR2 reads FYNNEI. The CDR3 has 14 amino acids. The V and J ends lost 8 bases and 3 bases, in that order; junction bases with no gene match: 3. Findings of the study overall: Among blood TCR repertoires after radiotherapy plus ipilimumab, tumor-derived clones expanded. It was early blood T cell clone dynamics, with interferon-beta, that reportedly best predicted response.

TCRdb keeps only in-frame clones here, not all; method: immunoSEQ multiplex PCR. In the table there are under 110,000 clones, around 85% of which are singletons. As regards this clone: Its target is unknown.

The sequencing used peripheral blood, collected from a patient treated with radiotherapy plus ipilimumab. V is TRBV2 and J is TRBJ2-5; 13 positions agree with TRBD2. This receptor was taken from a human donor with non-small cell lung cancer that progressed on radiotherapy plus ipilimumab. Some clones in this sample may be carry-over from other donors' samples. The CDR3 spells CASEGLAGKETQYF. CDR3 nucleotide sequence: TGTGCCAGCGAGGGACTAGCGGGGAAAGAGACCCAGTACTTC.